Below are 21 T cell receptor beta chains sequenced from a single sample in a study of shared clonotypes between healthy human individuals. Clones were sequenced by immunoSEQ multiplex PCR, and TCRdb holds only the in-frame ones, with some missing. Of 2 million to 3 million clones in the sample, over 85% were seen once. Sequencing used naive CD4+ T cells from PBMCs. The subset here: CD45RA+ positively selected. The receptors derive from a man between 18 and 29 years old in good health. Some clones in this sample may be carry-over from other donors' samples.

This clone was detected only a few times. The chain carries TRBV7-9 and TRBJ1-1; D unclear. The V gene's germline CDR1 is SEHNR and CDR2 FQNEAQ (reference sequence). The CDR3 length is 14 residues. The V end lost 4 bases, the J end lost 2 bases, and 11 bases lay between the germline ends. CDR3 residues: CASSSGRINTEAFF. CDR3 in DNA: TGTGCCAGCAGCTCCGGACGGATCAACACTGAAGCTTTCTTT.

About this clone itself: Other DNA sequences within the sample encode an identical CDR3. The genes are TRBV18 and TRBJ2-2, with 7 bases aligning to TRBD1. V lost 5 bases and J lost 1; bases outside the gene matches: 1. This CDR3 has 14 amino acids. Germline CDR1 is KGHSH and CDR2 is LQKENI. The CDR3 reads CASSRDRNTGELFF. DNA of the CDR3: TGTGCCAGCTCAAGGGACAGGAACACCGGGGAGCTGTTTTTT.

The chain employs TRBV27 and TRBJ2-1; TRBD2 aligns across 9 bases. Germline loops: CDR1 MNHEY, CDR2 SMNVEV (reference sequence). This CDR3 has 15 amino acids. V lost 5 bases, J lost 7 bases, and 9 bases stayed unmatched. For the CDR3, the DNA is TGTGCCAGCAGTACCATAGCGGGAGTGAGGAATGAGCAGTTCTTC. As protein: CASSTIAGVRNEQFF.

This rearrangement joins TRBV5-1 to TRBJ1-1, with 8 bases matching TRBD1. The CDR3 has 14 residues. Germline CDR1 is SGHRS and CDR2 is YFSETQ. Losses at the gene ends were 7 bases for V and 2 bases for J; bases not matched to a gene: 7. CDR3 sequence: CASRQGKLNTEAFF. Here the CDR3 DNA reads TGCGCCAGCCGACAGGGGAAATTAAACACTGAAGCTTTCTTT.

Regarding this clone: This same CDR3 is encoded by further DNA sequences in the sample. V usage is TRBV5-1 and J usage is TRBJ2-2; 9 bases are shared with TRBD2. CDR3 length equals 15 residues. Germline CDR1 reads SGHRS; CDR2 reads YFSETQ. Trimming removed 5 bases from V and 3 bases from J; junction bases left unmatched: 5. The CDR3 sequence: CASSSGSVDTGELFF. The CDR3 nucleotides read TGCGCCAGCAGTAGCGGGAGCGTAGACACCGGGGAGCTGTTTTTT.

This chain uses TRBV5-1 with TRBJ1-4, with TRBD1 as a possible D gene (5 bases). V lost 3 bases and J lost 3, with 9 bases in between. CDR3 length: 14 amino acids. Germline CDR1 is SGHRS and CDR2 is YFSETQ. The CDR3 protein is CASSSTAANEKLFF. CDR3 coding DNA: TGCGCCAGCAGCTCGACAGCAGCTAATGAAAAACTGTTTTTT.

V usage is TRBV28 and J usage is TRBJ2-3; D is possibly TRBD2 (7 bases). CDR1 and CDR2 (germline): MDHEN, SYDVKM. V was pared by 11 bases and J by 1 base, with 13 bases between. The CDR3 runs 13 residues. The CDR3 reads CAGGGGGTDTQYF. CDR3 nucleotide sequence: TGTGCCGGAGGGGGGGGAGGCACAGATACGCAGTATTTT.

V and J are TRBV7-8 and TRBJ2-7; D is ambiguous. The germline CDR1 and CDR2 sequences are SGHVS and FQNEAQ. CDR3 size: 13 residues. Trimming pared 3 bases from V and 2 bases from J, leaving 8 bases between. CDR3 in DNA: TGTGCCAGCAGCTTTCAGACTCCCTACGAGCAGTACTTC. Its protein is CASSFQTPYEQYF.

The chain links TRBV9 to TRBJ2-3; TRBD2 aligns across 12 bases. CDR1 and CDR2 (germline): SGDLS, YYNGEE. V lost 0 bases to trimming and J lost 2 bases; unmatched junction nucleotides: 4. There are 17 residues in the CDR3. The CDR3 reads CASSVGPSGRATDTQYF. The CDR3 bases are TGTGCCAGCAGCGTAGGCCCTAGCGGGAGGGCCACAGATACGCAGTATTTT.

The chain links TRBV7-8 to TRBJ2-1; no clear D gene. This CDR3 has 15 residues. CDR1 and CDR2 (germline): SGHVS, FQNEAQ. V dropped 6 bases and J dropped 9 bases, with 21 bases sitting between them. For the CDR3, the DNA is TGTGCCAGCAGAGGACGCGAGACCCAAATTACTGAGCAGTTCTTC. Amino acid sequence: CASRGRETQITEQFF.

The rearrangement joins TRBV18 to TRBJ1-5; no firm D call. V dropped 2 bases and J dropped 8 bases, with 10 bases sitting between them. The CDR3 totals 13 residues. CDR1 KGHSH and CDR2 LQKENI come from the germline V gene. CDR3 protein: CASSPGTEEPQHF. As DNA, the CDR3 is TGTGCCAGCTCACCAGGAACAGAGGAGCCCCAGCATTTT.

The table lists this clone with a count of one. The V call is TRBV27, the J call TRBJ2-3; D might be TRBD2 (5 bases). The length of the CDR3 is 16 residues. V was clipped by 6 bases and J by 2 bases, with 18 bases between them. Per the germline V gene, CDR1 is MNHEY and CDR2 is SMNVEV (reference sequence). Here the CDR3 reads CASRVWGGRVTDTQYF. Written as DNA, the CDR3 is TGTGCCAGCAGAGTTTGGGGTGGGCGGGTCACAGATACGCAGTATTTT.

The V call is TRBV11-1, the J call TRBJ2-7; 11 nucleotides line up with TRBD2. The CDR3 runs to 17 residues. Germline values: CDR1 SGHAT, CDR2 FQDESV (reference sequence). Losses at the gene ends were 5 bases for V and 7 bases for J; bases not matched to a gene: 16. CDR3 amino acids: CASSPSPDGLAGGEQYF. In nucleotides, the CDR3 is TGTGCCAGCAGCCCCTCCCCCGACGGGCTAGCGGGAGGTGAGCAGTACTTC.

In nucleotides, the CDR3 is TGTGCCAGCAGCGTAGGACCCTACCCCTCCTACGAGCAGTACTTC. It yields the protein CASSVGPYPSYEQYF. This chain links TRBV9 with TRBJ2-7; D not resolved. In germline, CDR1 is SGDLS, CDR2 YYNGEE. Trimming shortened V by 0 bases and J by 0 bases, and 10 bases separated the two germline ends. The CDR3 totals 15 residues.

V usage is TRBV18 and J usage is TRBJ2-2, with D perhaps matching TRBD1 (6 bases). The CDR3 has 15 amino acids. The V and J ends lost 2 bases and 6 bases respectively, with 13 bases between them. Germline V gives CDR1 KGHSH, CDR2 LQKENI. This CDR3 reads CASSPNTGSAGELFF. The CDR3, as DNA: TGTGCCAGCTCACCAAATACAGGGAGTGCCGGGGAGCTGTTTTTT.

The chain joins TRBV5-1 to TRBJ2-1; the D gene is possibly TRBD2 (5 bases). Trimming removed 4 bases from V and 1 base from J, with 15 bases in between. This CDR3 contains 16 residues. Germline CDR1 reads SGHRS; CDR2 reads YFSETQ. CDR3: CASSTGPPGSYNEQFF. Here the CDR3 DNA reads TGCGCCAGCAGCACCGGGCCGCCGGGGTCCTACAATGAGCAGTTCTTC.

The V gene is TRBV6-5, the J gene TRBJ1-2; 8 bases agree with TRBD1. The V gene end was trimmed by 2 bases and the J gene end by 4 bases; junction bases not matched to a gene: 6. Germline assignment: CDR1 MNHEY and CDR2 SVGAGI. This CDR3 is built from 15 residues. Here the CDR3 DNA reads TGTGCCAGCAGTTACGTGGGGACAGGAACCTATGGCTACACCTTC. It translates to CASSYVGTGTYGYTF.

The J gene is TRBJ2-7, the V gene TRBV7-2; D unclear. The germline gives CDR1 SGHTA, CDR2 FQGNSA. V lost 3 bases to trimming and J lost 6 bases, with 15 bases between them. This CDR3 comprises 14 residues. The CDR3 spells CASSFDRAFGEQYF. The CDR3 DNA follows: TGTGCCAGCAGCTTTGACCGGGCCTTCGGCGAGCAGTACTTC.

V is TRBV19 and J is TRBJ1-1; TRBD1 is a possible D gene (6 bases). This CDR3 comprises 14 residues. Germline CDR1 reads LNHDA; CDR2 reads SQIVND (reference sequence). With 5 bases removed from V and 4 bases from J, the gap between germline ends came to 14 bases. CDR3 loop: CASSLPGAITEAFF. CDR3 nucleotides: TGTGCCAGTAGTCTCCCGGGGGCAATCACTGAAGCTTTCTTT. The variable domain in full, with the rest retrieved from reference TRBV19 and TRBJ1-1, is DGGITQSPKYLFRKEGQNVTLSCEQNLNHDAMYWYRQDPGQGLRLIYYSQIVNDFQKGDIAEGYSVSREKKESFPLTVTSAQKNPTAFYLCASSLPGAITEAFFGQGTRLTVV.

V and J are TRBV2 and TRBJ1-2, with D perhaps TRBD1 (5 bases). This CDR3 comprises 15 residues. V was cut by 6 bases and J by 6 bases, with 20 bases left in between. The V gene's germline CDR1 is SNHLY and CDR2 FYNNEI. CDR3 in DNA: TGTGCCAGCAGCGGAACAGGAAGGGGTTCCAATGGCTACACCTTC. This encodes CASSGTGRGSNGYTF.

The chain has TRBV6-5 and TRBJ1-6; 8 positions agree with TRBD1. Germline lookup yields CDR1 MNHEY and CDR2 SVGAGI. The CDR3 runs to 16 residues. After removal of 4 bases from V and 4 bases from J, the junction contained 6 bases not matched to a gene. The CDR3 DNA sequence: TGTGCCAGCAGTTCGAACGACAGGGGTTATAATTCACCCCTCCACTTT. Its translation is CASSSNDRGYNSPLHF.